These 15 T cell receptor beta chains came from one sample sequenced in a study of OX40 agonist ivuxolimab in advanced cancers. Measured with immunoSEQ multiplex PCR; TCRdb has only the in-frame clones, and not every one. The sample lists tens of thousands of clones, about 81% occurring once. The source was CD4+ or CD8+ T cells sorted from blood, collected in a trial of the OX40 agonist ivuxolimab. Receptors were obtained from an adult with an advanced solid tumor such as melanoma, head and neck, liver or kidney cancer.

The rearrangement joins TRBV6-5 to TRBJ2-7; D is undetermined. This CDR3 spans 11 amino acids. The V gene lost 6 bases and the J gene lost 2 bases, with 5 bases spanning the gap. Germline assignment: CDR1 MNHEY and CDR2 SVGAGI. The CDR3 DNA follows: TGTGCCAGCAGATTCGCCTACGAGCAGTACTTC. The encoded protein is CASRFAYEQYF.

There are a few counts of this clone. CDR3 in amino acids: CASSKGPPKLPEQYF. The CDR3 DNA sequence: TGTGCCAGCAGCAAAGGCCCTCCGAAGCTACCAGAGCAGTACTTC. V is TRBV21-1 and J is TRBJ2-7; whether TRBD2, the table's D call, matches the DNA was not checked. TRBV21-1 is listed as a pseudogene. The CDR3 has 15 residues.

The chain links TRBV6-6 to TRBJ2-7, with D possibly TRBD1 on 5 matching bases. CDR1 and CDR2 (germline): MNHNY, SVGAGI (reference sequence). The CDR3 has 11 amino acids. Trimming stripped 5 bases from V and 6 bases from J, with 8 bases between. The CDR3 sequence is CASSTGSEQYF. The CDR3 nucleotides read TGTGCCAGCAGTACAGGCTCCGAGCAGTACTTC.

This clone was detected once. The chain couples TRBV6-1 to TRBJ2-1; D possibly matches TRBD1 or TRBD2 (5 bases each). The V gene's germline CDR1 is MNHNS and CDR2 SASEGT. The CDR3 has 12 residues. Trimming pared 8 bases from V and 8 bases from J, leaving 13 bases between. DNA of the CDR3: TGTGCCAGCGCGCGACGGGGCGATGAGCAGTTCTTC. Translating it yields CASARRGDEQFF.

In this sample, this clone turned up a few times. V usage is TRBV10-3 and J usage is TRBJ1-6; the match to TRBD1 covers 9 bases. V lost 2 bases, J lost 10 bases, and 6 bases stayed unmatched. Germline CDR1 ENHRY, CDR2 SYGVKD. The CDR3 has 15 residues. CDR3 DNA sequence: TGTGCCATCAGTGAGGGCCGACAGGGGGAATCACCCCTCCACTTT. Protein sequence: CAISEGRQGESPLHF.

The count of this clone is one. The chain uses TRBV4-2 and TRBJ2-3; unclear D gene. Trimming stripped 2 bases from V and 2 bases from J, with 8 bases between. The CDR3 is made up of 14 amino acids. CDR1 LGHNA and CDR2 YNFKEQ come from the germline V gene. The CDR3 DNA sequence: TGTGCCAGCAGCCAAAGGACGTCCACAGATACGCAGTATTTT. Translating gives CASSQRTSTDTQYF.

This chain joins TRBV28 and TRBJ1-5; D may be TRBD1 (5 bases). The CDR3 spans 13 residues. Germline CDR1 MDHEN, CDR2 SYDVKM. Trimming removed 3 bases at V and 7 bases at J, with 10 bases between. This CDR3 reads CASSLMGPQPQHF. DNA of the CDR3: TGTGCCAGCAGTTTGATGGGGCCACAGCCCCAGCATTTT.

The chain links TRBV6-5 to TRBJ2-2; the match to TRBD1 covers 7 bases. J gave up 7 bases and V 3 bases, and 8 bases lay outside the gene matches. This CDR3 has 15 amino acids. Germline V gene lookup returns CDR1 MNHEY and CDR2 SVGAGI. In nucleotides, the CDR3 is TGTGCCAGCAGTTATTTTCGACAGGGCGGCGGGGAGCTGTTTTTT. Translation: CASSYFRQGGGELFF.

This rearrangement joins TRBV7-6 to TRBJ2-7; possibly TRBD2 for D (6 bases). This CDR3 has 14 amino acids. The germline V and J ends were trimmed by 5 bases and 4 bases, with 15 bases remaining between them. CDR1 is SGHVS and CDR2 is FNYEAQ in the germline V gene. The CDR3 DNA reads TGTGCCAGCAGCCTACGACTAGGAGGGTACGAGCAGTACTTC. It yields the protein CASSLRLGGYEQYF.

The chain is built from TRBV14 and TRBJ2-3, with D unclear. Between the trimmed V and J ends, which lost 1 base and 9 bases, there was a span of 14 bases. Germline loops: CDR1 SGHDN, CDR2 FVKESK. The CDR3 totals 14 residues. CDR3 sequence reads: CASSQVSGLGTQYF. Here the CDR3 DNA reads TGTGCCAGCAGCCAAGTATCGGGTCTCGGGACGCAGTATTTT.

This rearrangement joins TRBV5-4 to TRBJ1-1; D might be TRBD1 (5 bases). V lost 3 bases to trimming and J lost 2 bases, with 8 bases between them. In germline, CDR1 is SGHNT, CDR2 YYREEE (reference sequence). CDR3 length equals 13 residues. CDR3 nucleotides: TGTGCCAGCAGCTCGGGACCCAACACTGAAGCTTTCTTT. Protein sequence: CASSSGPNTEAFF.

V is TRBV5-1 and J is TRBJ1-1; D remains unclear. Per the germline V gene, CDR1 is SGHRS and CDR2 is YFSETQ. CDR3 size: 14 residues. Trimming removed 0 bases from V and 0 bases from J, with 6 bases in between. The CDR3 DNA is TGCGCCAGCAGCTTGGCCTCAATGAACACTGAAGCTTTCTTT. Translated: CASSLASMNTEAFF. Full variable domain (outside the CDR3, taken from reference TRBV5-1 and TRBJ1-1): KAGVTQTPRYLIKTRGQQVTLSCSPISGHRSVSWYQQTPGQGLQFLFEYFSETQRNKGNFPGRFSGRQFSNSRSEMNVSTLELGDSALYLCASSLASMNTEAFFGQGTRLTVV.

This clone appeared once. The chain links TRBV27 to TRBJ2-7, with TRBD1 as a possible D gene (5 bases). CDR1 is MNHEY, CDR2 SMNVEV, per germline (reference sequence). Trimming left V 5 bases short and J 1 base short, with 12 bases between. CDR3 size: 14 residues. DNA of the CDR3: TGTGCCAGCAGTCGTCCAGGGAATTCCTACGAGCAGTACTTC. This sequence encodes CASSRPGNSYEQYF.

This rearrangement joins TRBV6-1 to TRBJ2-7; TRBD2 is a possible D gene (5 bases). Trimming shortened V by 4 bases and J by 3 bases, and 10 bases separated the two germline ends. Germline-derived CDR1 and CDR2 are MNHNS and SASEGT. The CDR3 sequence is 13 residues long. The CDR3 coding sequence is TGTGCCAGCAGTGGGGGAGATTACTACGAGCAGTACTTC. It encodes CASSGGDYYEQYF.

The chain employs TRBV30 and TRBJ2-2; a weak D match, TRBD1 (5 bases). CDR3 length equals 12 residues. Germline V gene sequence: CDR1 GTSNPN, CDR2 SVGIG (reference sequence). V lost 2 bases, J lost 6 bases, and 7 bases lay in between. The chain's CDR3 is CAWSPGSGELFF. The CDR3, as DNA: TGTGCCTGGAGTCCAGGGTCCGGGGAGCTGTTTTTT.